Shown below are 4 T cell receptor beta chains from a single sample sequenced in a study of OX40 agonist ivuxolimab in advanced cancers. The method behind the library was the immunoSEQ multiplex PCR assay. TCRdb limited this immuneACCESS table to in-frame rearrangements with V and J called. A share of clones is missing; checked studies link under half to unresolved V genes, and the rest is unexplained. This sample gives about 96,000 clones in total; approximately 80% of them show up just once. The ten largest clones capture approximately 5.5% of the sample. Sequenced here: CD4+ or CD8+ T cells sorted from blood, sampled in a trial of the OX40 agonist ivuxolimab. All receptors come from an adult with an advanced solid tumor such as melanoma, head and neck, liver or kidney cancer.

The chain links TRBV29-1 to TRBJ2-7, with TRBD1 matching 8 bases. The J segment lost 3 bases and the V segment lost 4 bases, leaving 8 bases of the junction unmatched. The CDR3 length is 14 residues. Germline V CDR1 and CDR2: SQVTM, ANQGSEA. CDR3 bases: TGCAGCGTTGTAAGGCAGGGGGCACGCTACGAGCAGTACTTC. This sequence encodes CSVVRQGARYEQYF.

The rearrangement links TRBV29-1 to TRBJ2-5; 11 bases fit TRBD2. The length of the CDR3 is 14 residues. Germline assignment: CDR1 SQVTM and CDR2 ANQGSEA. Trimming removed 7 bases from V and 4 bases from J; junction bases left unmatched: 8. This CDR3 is CSAPLTSGRETQYF. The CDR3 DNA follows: TGCAGCGCTCCCCTAACTAGCGGGAGAGAGACCCAGTACTTC.

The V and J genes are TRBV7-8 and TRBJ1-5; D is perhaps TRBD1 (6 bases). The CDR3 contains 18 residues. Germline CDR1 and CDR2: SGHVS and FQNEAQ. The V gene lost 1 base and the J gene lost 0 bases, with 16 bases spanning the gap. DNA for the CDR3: TGTGCCAGCAGCTTAGGCATCGGACAGTCCCTTAGCAATCAGCCCCAGCATTTT. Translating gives CASSLGIGQSLSNQPQHF.

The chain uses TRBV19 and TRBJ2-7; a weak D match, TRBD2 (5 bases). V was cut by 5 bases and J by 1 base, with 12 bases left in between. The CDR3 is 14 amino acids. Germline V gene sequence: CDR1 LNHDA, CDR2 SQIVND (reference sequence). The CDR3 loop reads CASSFLAESYEQYF. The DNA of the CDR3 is TGTGCCAGTAGTTTTCTAGCTGAATCCTACGAGCAGTACTTC.